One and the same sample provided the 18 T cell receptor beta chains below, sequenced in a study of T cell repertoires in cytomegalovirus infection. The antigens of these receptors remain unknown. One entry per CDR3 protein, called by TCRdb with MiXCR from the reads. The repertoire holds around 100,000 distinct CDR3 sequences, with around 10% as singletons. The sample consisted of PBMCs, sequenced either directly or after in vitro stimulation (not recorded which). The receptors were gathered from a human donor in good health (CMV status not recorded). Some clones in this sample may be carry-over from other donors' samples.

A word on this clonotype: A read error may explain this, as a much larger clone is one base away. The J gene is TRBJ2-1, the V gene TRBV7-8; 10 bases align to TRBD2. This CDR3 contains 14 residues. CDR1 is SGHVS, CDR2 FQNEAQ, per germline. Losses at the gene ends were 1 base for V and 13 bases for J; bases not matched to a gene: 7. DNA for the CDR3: TGTGCCAGCAGCTTAGTATCTAGCGGGGGTACCCAGTTCTTC. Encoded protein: CASSLVSSGGTQFF.

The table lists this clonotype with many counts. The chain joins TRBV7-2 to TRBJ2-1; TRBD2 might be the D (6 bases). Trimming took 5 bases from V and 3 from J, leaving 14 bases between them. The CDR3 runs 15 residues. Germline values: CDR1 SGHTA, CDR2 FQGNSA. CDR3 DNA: TGTGCCAGCAGCCAGAACCGGGACTTCTACAATGAGCAGTTCTTC. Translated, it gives CASSQNRDFYNEQFF.

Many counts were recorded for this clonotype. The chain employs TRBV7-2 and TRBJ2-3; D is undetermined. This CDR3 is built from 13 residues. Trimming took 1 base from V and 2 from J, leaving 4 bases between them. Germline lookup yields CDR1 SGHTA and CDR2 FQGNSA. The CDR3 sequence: CASSLGTTDTQYF. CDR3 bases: TGTGCCAGCAGCTTAGGCACCACAGATACGCAGTATTTT.

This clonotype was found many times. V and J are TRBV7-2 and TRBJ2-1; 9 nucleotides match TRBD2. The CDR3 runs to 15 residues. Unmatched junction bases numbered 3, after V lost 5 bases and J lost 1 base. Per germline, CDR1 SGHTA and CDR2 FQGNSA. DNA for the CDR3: TGTGCCAGCAGCATGACTAGCGGTTCCTACAATGAGCAGTTCTTC. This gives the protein CASSMTSGSYNEQFF.

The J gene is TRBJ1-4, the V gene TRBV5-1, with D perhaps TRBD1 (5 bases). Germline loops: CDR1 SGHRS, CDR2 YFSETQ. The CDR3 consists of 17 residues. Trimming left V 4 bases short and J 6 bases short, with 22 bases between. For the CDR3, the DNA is TGCGCCAGCAGCAGAGGGACGACCAACCCCCCCGATGAAAAACTGTTTTTT. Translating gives CASSRGTTNPPDEKLFF. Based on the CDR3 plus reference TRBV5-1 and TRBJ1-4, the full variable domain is KAGVTQTPRYLIKTRGQQVTLSCSPISGHRSVSWYQQTPGQGLQFLFEYFSETQRNKGNFPGRFSGRQFSNSRSEMNVSTLELGDSALYLCASSRGTTNPPDEKLFFGSGTQLSVL.

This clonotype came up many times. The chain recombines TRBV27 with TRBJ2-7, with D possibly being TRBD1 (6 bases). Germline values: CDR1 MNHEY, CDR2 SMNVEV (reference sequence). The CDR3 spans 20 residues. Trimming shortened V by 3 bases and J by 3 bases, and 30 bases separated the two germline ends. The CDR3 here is CASSFYPNFAADSNSYEQYF. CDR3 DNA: TGTGCCAGCAGTTTCTATCCAAACTTCGCTGCGGACAGTAATAGCTACGAGCAGTACTTC.

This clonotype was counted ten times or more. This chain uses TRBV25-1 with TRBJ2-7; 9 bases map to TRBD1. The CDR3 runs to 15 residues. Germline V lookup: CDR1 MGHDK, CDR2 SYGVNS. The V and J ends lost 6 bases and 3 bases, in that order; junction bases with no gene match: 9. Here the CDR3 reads CASSQTTGGIYEQYF. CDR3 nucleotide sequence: TGTGCCAGCAGCCAGACGACAGGGGGTATCTACGAGCAGTACTTC.

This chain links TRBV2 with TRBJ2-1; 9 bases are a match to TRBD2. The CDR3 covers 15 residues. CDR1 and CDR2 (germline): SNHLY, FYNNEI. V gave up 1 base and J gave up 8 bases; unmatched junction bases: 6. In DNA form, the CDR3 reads TGTGCCAGCAGTGAAGGTAGCGGGAGTCTCCATGAGCAGTTCTTC. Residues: CASSEGSGSLHEQFF.

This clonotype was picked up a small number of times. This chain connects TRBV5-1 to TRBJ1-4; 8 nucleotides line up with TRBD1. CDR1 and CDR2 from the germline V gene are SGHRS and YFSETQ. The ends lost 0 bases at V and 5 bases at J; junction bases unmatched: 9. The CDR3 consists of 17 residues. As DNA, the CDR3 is TGCGCCAGCAGCTTGGGAGCAGGGGGCAGGGGGAATGAAAAACTGTTTTTT. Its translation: CASSLGAGGRGNEKLFF.

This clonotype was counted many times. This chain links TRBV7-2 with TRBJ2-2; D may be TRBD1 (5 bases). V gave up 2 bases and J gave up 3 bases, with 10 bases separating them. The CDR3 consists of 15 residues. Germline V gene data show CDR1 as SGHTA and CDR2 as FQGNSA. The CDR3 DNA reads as TGTGCCAGCAGCTTATCACCAGGGCACACCGGGGAGCTGTTTTTT. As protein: CASSLSPGHTGELFF.

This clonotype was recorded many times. The CDR3 nucleotides are TGTGCCAGCAGCGCGCCTGAGCCCAGGATCACCGGGGAGCTGTTTTTT. It encodes CASSAPEPRITGELFF. The chain is built from TRBV7-9 and TRBJ2-2; D gene uncertain. Trimming took 5 bases from V and 4 from J, leaving 17 bases between them. In germline, CDR1 is SEHNR, CDR2 FQNEAQ (reference sequence). This CDR3 contains 16 residues.

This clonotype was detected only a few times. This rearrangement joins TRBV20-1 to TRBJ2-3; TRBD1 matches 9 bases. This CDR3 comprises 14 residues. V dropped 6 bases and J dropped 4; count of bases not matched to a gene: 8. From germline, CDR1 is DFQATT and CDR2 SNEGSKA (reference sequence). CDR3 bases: TGCAGTGCCGAGGGACAGGGCCCTGCAGATACGCAGTATTTT. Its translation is CSAEGQGPADTQYF.

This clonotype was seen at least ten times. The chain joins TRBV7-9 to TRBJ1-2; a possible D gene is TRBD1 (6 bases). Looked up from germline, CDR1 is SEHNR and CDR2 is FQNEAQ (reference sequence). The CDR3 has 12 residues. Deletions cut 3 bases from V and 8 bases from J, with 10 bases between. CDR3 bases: TGTGCCAGCAGCTTCACAGGGAAGGGCTACACCTTC. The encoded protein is CASSFTGKGYTF. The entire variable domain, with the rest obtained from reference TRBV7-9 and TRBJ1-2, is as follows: DTGVSQNPRHKITKRGQNVTFRCDPISEHNRLYWYRQTLGQGPEFLTYFQNEAQLEKSRLLSDRFSAERPKGSFSTLEIQRTEQGDSAMYLCASSFTGKGYTFGSGTRLTVV.

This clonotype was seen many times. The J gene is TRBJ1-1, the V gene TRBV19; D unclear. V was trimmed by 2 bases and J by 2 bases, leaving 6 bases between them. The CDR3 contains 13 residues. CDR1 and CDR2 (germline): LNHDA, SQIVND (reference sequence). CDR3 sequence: CASSISLNTEAFF. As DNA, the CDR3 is TGTGCCAGTAGTATAAGCCTCAACACTGAAGCTTTCTTT.

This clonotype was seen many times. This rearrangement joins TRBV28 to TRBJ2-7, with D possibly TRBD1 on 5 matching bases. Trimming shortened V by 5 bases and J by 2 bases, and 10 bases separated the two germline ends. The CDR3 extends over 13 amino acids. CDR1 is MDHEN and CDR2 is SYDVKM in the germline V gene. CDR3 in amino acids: CASSPTGAYEQYF. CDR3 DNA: TGTGCCAGCAGTCCCACAGGTGCCTACGAGCAGTACTTC.

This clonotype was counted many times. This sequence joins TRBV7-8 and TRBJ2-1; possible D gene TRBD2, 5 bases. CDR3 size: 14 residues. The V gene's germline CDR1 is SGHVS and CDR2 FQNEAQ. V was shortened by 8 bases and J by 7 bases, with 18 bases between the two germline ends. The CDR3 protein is CASLGIATGNEQFF. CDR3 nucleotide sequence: TGTGCCAGCCTCGGGATAGCGACGGGGAATGAGCAGTTCTTC.

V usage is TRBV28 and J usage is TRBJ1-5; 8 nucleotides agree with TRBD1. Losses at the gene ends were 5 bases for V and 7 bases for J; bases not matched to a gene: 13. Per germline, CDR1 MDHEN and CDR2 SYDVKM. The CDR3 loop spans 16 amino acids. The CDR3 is CASSPGGTGVIQPQHF. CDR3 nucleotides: TGTGCCAGCAGTCCAGGGGGGACAGGCGTGATCCAGCCCCAGCATTTT.

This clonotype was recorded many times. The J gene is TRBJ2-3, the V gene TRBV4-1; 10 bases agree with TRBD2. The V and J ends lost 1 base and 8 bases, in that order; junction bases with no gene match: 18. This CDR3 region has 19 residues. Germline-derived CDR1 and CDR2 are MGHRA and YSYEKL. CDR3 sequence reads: CASSQGLAGAQVGPATQYF. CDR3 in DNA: TGCGCCAGCAGCCAAGGTCTAGCGGGAGCGCAAGTGGGCCCAGCTACGCAGTATTTT.